This entry describes one T cell receptor beta chain. Germline trimming cut 8 bases from V and 5 bases from J; bases unmatched to any gene: 5. Germline values: CDR1 MNHEY, CDR2 SVGAGI. The CDR3 totals 14 residues. The sample comes from a study of blood T cell repertoires in COVID-19. Profiling relied on immunoSEQ multiplex PCR, and the TCRdb table lists in-frame clones only, not all of them. The table lists fewer than 150,000 clones, approximately 80% of them singletons. The TCR comes from a woman of 80 years or more in a cohort sampled during active or convalescent COVID-19. The chain combines TRBV6-5 with TRBJ1-6, with TRBD1 identical over 8 bases. The specimen was peripheral blood. This CDR3 reads CASQDRANNSPLHF. In DNA, the CDR3 is TGTGCCAGCCAGGACAGGGCCAATAATTCACCCCTCCACTTT.